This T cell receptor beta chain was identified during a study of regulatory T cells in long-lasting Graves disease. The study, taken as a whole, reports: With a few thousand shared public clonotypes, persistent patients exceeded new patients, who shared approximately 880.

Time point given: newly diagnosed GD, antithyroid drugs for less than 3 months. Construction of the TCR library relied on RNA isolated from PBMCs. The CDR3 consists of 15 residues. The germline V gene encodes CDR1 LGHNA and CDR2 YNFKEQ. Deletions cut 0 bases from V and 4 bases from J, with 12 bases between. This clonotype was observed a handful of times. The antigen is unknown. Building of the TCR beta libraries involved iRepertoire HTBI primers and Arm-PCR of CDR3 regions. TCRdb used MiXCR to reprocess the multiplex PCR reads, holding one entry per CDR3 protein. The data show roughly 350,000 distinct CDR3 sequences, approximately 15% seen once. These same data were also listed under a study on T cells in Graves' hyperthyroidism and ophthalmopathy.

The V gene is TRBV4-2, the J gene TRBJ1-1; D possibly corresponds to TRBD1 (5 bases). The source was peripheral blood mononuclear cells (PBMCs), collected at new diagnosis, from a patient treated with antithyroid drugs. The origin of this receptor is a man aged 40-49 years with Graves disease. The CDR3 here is CASSQEGLWFTEAFF. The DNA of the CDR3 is TGTGCCAGCAGCCAAGAGGGACTGTGGTTCACTGAAGCTTTCTTT.